Shown below are 13 T cell receptor beta chains from a single sample sequenced in a study of blood T cell repertoires in COVID-19 (dated by TCRdb to 2018 to 2020). Libraries came from the immunoSEQ multiplex PCR assay. As stored in TCRdb, this immuneACCESS dataset retains in-frame rearrangements with V and J assigned. A fraction of the clones does not appear; measured against another copy, unresolved V genes explain less than half of the discrepancy, and the remainder lacks a known reason. This sample lists just over 150,000 clones; 75% to 85% were detected once. Jointly, the top ten make up just over 0.55% of the sample. The sequenced material came from peripheral blood. Receptors were obtained from a man aged 55 to 69 with acute or convalescent COVID-19.

The chain carries TRBV12-5 and TRBJ1-5; 7 bases fit TRBD1. V gave up 6 bases and J gave up 3 bases; unmatched junction bases: 2. This CDR3 is built from 13 residues. Germline CDR1 LGHNT, CDR2 FRNRAP. The CDR3 bases are TGTGCTAGTGGGACAGGGCCCAATCAGCCCCAGCATTTT. Encoded protein: CASGTGPNQPQHF.

The V call is TRBV18, the J call TRBJ1-2, with 10 bases that match TRBD1. V was pared by 3 bases and J by 7 bases, with 8 bases of the junction left unmatched. The germline V gene encodes CDR1 KGHSH and CDR2 LQKENI. This CDR3 is 15 amino acids long. This chain's CDR3 is CASSPRQGANSGYTF. For the CDR3, the DNA is TGTGCCAGCTCACCTCGACAGGGGGCTAATAGTGGCTACACCTTC.

This clone was recorded a few times. This chain links TRBV12-2 with TRBJ1-5; TRBD1 is taken as the D call from the table, unchecked against the DNA. TRBV12-2 is assigned pseudogene status. The CDR3 loop spans 15 amino acids. CDR3 loop: CASRLARTGGQPQHF. The CDR3 DNA reads as TGTGCAAGTCGCTTGGCAAGGACAGGGGGTCAGCCCCAGCATTTT.

This chain connects TRBV5-1 to TRBJ2-7; D gene unclear. V gave up 0 bases and J gave up 3 bases, with 7 bases separating them. Per germline, CDR1 SGHRS and CDR2 YFSETQ. The CDR3 consists of 13 residues. The CDR3 nucleotides read TGCGCCAGCAGCTTGGGACTGGACTACGAGCAGTACTTC. This encodes CASSLGLDYEQYF. The variable domain in full, with the rest retrieved from reference TRBV5-1 and TRBJ2-7, is KAGVTQTPRYLIKTRGQQVTLSCSPISGHRSVSWYQQTPGQGLQFLFEYFSETQRNKGNFPGRFSGRQFSNSRSEMNVSTLELGDSALYLCASSLGLDYEQYFGPGTRLTVT.

This chain joins TRBV5-1 and TRBJ2-7, with 10 bases that match TRBD2. The CDR3 sequence is 17 residues long. The V gene's germline CDR1 is SGHRS and CDR2 YFSETQ. The ends lost 0 bases at V and 7 bases at J; junction bases unmatched: 13. The CDR3, as DNA: TGCGCCAGCAGCTTGGCCAGCGGGAGGGCCCTCAGCTCAGAGCAGTACTTC. Translation: CASSLASGRALSSEQYF.

The chain couples TRBV2 to TRBJ1-1, with TRBD1 matching over 8 bases. This CDR3 has 15 amino acids. The V segment lost 4 bases and the J segment 2 bases; nucleotides outside the gene matches: 6. Germline CDR1 SNHLY, CDR2 FYNNEI. In DNA form, the CDR3 reads TGTGCCAGCAGTGTCAGACAGGGGCATAACACTGAAGCTTTCTTT. This encodes CASSVRQGHNTEAFF.

As DNA, the CDR3 is TGTGCCAGCAGCCCTCCTACTACGATCCGCGAGCAGTACTTC. This translates into CASSPPTTIREQYF. This chain uses TRBV7-2 with TRBJ2-7; D remains ambiguous. The CDR3 extends over 14 amino acids. The V and J ends lost 5 bases and 6 bases respectively, with 17 bases between them. Germline-derived CDR1 and CDR2 are SGHTA and FQGNSA.

The chain employs TRBV6-5 and TRBJ2-7; no firm D call. The V gene's germline CDR1 is MNHEY and CDR2 SVGAGI. Trimming cost V 7 bases and J 3 bases, with 7 bases left between them. The CDR3 extends over 11 amino acids. The CDR3: CASMTGYEQYF. CDR3 nucleotide sequence: TGTGCCAGCATGACGGGCTACGAGCAGTACTTC.

The chain recombines TRBV11-2 with TRBJ2-1; 9 bases match TRBD1. Per germline, CDR1 SGHAT and CDR2 FQNNGV. After removal of 6 bases from V and 6 bases from J, the junction contained 9 bases not matched to a gene. This CDR3 is 15 amino acids long. The CDR3 loop reads CASRPAGTGTNEQFF. CDR3 coding DNA: TGTGCCAGCAGACCCGCCGGGACAGGGACCAATGAGCAGTTCTTC.

The V call is TRBV5-1, the J call TRBJ2-2; D may be TRBD2 (5 bases). CDR3 length: 16 amino acids. Germline loops: CDR1 SGHRS, CDR2 YFSETQ. V lost 0 bases, J lost 1 base, and 10 bases lay in between. CDR3 nucleotide sequence: TGCGCCAGCAGCTTGGAGGTTCGGGGGAACACCGGGGAGCTGTTTTTT. Translation: CASSLEVRGNTGELFF.

This chain joins TRBV6-1 and TRBJ2-1, with D possibly being TRBD1 (6 bases). The V end was cut by 3 bases, the J end by 8 bases, with 23 bases between. Germline lookup yields CDR1 MNHNS and CDR2 SASEGT. The CDR3 sequence is 17 residues long. CDR3 loop: CASSEMAGTRELDEQFF. CDR3 DNA sequence: TGTGCCAGCAGTGAGATGGCCGGGACAAGAGAGCTTGATGAGCAGTTCTTC.

This clone was seen just once. This chain uses TRBV7-9 with TRBJ1-2, with 10 bases matching TRBD1. The J segment lost 8 bases and the V segment lost 5 bases, leaving 17 bases of the junction unmatched. This CDR3 is built from 17 residues. Germline V gene lookup returns CDR1 SEHNR and CDR2 FQNEAQ (reference sequence). In DNA form, the CDR3 reads TGTGCCAGCAGCCCGACTAACTCCGGGACAGGGGTACAAGGCTACACCTTC. Protein product: CASSPTNSGTGVQGYTF.

The rearrangement joins TRBV5-1 to TRBJ2-1, with TRBD2 as a possible D gene (6 bases). The V gene lost 4 bases and the J gene lost 7 bases, with 18 bases spanning the gap. The CDR3 is 15 residues long. Per germline, CDR1 SGHRS and CDR2 YFSETQ. The CDR3: CASSPGAGWGNEQFF. CDR3 in DNA: TGCGCCAGCAGCCCCGGAGCGGGTTGGGGGAATGAGCAGTTCTTC.